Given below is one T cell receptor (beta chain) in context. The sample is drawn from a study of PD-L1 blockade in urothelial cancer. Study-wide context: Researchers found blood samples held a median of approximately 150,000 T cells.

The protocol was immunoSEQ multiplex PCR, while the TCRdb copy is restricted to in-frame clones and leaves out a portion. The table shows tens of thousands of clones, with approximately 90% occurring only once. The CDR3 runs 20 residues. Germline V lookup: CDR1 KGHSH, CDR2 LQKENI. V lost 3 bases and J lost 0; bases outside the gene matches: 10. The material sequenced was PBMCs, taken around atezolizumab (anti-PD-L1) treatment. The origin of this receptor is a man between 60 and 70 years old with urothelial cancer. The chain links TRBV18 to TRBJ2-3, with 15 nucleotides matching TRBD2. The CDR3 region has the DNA TGTGCCAGCTCACCGCCCTGGGGACTAGCGGGGGGAACTAGCACAGATACGCAGTATTTT. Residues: CASSPPWGLAGGTSTDTQYF.